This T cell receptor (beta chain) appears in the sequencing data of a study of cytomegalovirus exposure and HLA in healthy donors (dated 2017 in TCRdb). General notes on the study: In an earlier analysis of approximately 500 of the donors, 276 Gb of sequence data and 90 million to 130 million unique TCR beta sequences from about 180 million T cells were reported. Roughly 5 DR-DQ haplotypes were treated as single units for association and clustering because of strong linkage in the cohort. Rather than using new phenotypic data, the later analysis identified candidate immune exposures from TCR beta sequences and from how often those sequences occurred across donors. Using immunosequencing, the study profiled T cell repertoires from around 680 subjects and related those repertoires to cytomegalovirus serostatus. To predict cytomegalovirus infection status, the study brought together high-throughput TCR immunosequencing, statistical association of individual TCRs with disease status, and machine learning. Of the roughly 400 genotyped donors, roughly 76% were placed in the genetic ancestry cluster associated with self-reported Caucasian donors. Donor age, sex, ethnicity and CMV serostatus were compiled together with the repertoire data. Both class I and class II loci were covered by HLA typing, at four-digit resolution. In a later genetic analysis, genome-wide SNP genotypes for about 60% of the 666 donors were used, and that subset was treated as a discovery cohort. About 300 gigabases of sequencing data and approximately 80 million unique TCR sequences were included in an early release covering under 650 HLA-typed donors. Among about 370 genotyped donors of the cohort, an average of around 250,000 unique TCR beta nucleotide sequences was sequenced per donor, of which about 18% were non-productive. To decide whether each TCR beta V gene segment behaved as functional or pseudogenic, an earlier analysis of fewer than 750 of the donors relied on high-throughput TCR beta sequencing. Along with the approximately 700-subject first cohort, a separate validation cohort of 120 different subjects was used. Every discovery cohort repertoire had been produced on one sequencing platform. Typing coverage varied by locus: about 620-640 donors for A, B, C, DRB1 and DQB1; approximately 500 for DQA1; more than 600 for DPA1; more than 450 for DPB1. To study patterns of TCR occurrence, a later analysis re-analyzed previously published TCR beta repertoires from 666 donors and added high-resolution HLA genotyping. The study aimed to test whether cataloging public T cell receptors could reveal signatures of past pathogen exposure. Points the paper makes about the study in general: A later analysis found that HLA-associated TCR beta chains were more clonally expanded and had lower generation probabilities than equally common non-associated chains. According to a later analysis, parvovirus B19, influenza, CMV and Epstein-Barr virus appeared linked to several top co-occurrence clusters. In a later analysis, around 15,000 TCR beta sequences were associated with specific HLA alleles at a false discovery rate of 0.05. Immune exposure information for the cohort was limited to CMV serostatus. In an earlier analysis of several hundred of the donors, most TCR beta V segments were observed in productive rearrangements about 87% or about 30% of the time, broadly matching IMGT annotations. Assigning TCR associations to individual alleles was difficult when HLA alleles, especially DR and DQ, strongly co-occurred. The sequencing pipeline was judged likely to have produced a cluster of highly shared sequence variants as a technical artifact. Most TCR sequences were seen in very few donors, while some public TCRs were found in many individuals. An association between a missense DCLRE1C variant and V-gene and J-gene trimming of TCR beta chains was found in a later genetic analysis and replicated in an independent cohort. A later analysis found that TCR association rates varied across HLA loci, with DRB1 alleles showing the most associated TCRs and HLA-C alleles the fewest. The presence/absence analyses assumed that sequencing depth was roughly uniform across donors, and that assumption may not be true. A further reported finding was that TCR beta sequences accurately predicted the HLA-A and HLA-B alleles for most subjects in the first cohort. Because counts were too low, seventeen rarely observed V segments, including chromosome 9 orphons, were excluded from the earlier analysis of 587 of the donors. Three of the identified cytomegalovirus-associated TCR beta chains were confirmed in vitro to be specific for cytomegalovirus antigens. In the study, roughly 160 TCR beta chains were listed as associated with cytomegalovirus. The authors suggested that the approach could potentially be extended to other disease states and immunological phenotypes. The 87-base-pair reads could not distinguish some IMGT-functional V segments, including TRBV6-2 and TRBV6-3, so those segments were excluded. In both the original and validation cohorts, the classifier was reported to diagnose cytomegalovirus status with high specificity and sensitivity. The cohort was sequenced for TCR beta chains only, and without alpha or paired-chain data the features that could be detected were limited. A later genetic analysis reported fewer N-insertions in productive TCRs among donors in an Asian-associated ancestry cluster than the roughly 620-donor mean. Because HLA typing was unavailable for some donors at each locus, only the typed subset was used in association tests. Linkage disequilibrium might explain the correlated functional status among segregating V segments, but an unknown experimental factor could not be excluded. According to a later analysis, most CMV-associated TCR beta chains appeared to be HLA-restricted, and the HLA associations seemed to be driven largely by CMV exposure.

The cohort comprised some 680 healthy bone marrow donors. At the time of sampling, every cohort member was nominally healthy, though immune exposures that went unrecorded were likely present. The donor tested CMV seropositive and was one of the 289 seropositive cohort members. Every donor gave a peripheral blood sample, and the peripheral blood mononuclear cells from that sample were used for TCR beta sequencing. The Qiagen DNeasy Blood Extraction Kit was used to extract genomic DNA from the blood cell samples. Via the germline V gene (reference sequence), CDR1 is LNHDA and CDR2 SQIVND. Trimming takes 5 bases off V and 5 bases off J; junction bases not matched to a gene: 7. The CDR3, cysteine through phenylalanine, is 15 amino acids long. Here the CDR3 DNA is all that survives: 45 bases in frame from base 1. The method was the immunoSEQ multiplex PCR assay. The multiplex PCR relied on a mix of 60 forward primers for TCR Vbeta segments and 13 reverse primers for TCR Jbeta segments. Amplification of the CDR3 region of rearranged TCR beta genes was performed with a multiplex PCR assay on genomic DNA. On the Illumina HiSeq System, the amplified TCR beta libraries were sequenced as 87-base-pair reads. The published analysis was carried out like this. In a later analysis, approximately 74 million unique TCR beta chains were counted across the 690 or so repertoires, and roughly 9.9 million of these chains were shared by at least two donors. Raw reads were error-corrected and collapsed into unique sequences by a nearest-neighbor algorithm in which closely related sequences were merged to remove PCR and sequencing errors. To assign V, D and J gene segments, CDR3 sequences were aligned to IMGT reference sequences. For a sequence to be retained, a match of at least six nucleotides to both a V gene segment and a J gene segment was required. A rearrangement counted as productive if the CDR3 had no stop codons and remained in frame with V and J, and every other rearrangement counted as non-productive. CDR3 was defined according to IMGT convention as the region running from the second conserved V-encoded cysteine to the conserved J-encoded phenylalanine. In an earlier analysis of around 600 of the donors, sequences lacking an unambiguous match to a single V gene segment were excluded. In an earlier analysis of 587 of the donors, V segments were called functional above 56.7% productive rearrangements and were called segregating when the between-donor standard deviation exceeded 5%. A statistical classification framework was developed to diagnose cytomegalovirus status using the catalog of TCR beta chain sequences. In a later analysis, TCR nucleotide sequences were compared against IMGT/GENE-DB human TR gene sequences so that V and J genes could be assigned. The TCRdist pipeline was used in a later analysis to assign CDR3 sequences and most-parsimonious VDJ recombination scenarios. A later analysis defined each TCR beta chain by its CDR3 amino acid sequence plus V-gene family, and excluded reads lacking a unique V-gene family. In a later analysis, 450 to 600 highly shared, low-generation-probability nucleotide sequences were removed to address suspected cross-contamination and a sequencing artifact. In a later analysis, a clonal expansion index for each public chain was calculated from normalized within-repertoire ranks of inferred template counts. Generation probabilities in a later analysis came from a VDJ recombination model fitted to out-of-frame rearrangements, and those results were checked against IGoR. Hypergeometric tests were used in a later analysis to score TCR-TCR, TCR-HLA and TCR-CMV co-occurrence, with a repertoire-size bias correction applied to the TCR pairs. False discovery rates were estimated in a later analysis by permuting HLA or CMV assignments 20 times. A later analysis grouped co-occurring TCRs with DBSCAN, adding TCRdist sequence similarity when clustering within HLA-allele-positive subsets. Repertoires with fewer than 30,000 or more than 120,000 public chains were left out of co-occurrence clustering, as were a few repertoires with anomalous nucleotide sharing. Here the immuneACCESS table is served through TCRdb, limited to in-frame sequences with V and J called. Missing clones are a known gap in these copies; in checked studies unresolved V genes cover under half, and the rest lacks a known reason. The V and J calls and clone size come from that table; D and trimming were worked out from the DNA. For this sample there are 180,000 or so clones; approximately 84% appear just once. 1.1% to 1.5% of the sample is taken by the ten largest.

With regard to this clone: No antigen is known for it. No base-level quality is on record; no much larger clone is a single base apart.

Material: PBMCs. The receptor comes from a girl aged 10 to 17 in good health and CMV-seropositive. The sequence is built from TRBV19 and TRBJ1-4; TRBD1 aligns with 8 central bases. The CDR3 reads CASSARQGTNEKLFF. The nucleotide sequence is TGTGCCAGTAGTGCCCGACAGGGGACGAATGAAAAACTGTTTTTT.